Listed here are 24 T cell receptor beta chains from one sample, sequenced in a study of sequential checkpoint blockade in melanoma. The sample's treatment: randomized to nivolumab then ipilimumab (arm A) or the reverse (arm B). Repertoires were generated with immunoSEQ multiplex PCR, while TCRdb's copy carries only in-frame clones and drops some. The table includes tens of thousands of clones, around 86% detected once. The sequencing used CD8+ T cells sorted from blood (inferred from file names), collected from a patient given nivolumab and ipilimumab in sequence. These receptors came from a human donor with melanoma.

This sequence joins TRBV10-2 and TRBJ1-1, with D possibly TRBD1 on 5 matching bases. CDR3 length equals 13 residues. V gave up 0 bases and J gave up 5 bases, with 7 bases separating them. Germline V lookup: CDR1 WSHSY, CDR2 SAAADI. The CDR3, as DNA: TGCGCCAGCAGTGAGTCAGGGGATACTGAAGCTTTCTTT. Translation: CASSESGDTEAFF.

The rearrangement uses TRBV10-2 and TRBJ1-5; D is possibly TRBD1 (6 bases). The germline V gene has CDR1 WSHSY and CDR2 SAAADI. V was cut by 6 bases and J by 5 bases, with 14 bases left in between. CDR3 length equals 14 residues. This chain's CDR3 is CASRATGYDQPQHF. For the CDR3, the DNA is TGCGCCAGCAGAGCCACAGGGTATGATCAGCCCCAGCATTTT.

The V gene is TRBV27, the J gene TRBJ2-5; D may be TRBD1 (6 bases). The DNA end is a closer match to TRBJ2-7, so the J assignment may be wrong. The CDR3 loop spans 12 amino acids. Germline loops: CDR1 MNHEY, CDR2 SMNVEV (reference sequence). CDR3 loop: CASSLTGYEQYF. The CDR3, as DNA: TGTGCCAGCAGCCTCACAGGGTACGAGCAGTACTTC.

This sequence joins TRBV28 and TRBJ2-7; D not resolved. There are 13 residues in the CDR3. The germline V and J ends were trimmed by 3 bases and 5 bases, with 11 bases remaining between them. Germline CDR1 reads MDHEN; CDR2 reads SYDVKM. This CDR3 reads CASSLSSQDEQYF. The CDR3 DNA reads TGTGCCAGCAGTTTGTCCAGCCAGGACGAGCAGTACTTC. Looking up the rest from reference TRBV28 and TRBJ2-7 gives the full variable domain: DVKVTQSSRYLVKRTGEKVFLECVQDMDHENMFWYRQDPGLGLRLIYFSYDVKMKEKGDIPEGYSVSREKKERFSLILESASTNQTSMYLCASSLSSQDEQYFGPGTRLTVT.

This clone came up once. For the CDR3, the DNA is TGTGCCAGCAGTTTTCGGACAGGTCGTGCCACAGATACGCAGTATTTT. Its translation: CASSFRTGRATDTQYF. The chain has TRBV28 and TRBJ2-3; 7 bases are shared with TRBD1. Germline lookup yields CDR1 MDHEN and CDR2 SYDVKM. Unmatched junction bases numbered 8, after V lost 3 bases and J lost 2 bases. This CDR3 region has 16 residues.

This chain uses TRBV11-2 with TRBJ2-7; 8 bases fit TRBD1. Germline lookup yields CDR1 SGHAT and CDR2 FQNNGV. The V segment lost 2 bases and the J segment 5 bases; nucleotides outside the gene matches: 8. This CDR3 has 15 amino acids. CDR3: CASSLSGGPIHEQYF. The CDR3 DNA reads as TGTGCCAGCAGCTTATCAGGGGGCCCCATCCACGAGCAGTACTTC. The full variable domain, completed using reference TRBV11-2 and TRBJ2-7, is EAGVAQSPRYKIIEKRQSVAFWCNPISGHATLYWYQQILGQGPKLLIQFQNNGVVDDSQLPKDRFSAERLKGVDSTLKIQPAKLEDSAVYLCASSLSGGPIHEQYFGPGTRLTVT.

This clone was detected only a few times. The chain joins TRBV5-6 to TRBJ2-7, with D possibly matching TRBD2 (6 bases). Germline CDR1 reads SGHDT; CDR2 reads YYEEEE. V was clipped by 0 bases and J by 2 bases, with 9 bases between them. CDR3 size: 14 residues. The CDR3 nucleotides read TGTGCCAGCAGCTTGGGGGGGACTGCCTACGAGCAGTACTTC. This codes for CASSLGGTAYEQYF.

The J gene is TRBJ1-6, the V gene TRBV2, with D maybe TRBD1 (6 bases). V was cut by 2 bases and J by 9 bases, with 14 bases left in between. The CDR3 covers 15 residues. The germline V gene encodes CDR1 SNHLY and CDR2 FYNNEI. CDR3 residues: CASSELTGSGSPLHF. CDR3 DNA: TGTGCCAGCAGTGAATTAACAGGGAGCGGTTCACCCCTCCACTTT.

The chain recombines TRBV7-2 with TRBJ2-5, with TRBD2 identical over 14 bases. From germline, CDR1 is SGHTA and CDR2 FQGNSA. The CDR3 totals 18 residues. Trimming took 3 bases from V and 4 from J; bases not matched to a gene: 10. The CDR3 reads CASSLGLAGVNWGETQYF. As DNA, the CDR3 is TGTGCCAGCAGCTTGGGACTAGCGGGAGTCAATTGGGGAGAGACCCAGTACTTC.

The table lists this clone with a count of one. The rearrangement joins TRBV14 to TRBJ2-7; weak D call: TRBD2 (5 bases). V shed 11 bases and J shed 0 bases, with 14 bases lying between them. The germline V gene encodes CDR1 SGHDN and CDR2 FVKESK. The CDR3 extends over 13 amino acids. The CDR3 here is CAGRPGSSYEQYF. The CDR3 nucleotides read TGTGCCGGGCGGCCGGGAAGCTCCTACGAGCAGTACTTC.

CDR3 region: CASSLGTGDYGYTF. The DNA for the CDR3 is TGTGCCAGCAGCTTAGGGACAGGGGACTATGGCTACACCTTC. The chain joins TRBV7-8 to TRBJ1-2; 9 positions agree with TRBD1. The CDR3 totals 14 residues. Germline-derived CDR1 and CDR2 are SGHVS and FQNEAQ. Trimming cost V 1 base and J 3 bases; bases outside gene matches: 0. Full variable domain (outside the CDR3, taken from reference TRBV7-8 and TRBJ1-2): GAGVSQSPRYKVAKRGQDVALRCDPISGHVSLFWYQQALGQGPEFLTYFQNEAQLDKSGLPSDRFFAERPEGSVSTLKIQRTQQEDSAVYLCASSLGTGDYGYTFGSGTRLTVV.

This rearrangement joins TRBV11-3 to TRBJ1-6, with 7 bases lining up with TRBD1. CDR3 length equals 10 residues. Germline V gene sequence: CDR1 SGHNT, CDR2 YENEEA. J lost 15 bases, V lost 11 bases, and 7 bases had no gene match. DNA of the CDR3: TGTGCCCCCAGGGGGGCACGCCTCCACTTT. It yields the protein CAPRGARLHF.

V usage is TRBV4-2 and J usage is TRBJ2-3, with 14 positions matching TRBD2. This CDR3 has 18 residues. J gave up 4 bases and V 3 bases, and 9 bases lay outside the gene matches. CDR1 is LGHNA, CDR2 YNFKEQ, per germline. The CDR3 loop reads CASSQGTSGSLQADTQYF. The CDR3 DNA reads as TGTGCCAGCAGCCAGGGGACTAGCGGGAGTTTGCAGGCAGATACGCAGTATTTT.

CDR3 residues: CASNGGLAGGEQFF. DNA of the CDR3: TGTGCCAGCAACGGGGGGCTAGCGGGGGGGGAGCAGTTCTTC. The genes are TRBV6-5 and TRBJ2-1, with 12 bases aligning to TRBD2. The germline V gene has CDR1 MNHEY and CDR2 SVGAGI. This CDR3 comprises 14 residues. J lost 10 bases, V lost 7 bases, and 8 bases had no gene match.

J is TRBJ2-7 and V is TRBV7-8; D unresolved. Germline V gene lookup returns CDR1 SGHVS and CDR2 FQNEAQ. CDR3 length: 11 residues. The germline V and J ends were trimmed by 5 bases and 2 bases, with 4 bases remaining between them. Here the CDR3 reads CASSLTYEQYF. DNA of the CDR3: TGTGCCAGCAGCCTTACCTACGAGCAGTACTTC.

The chain's CDR3 is CASIGQGIPYEQYF. CDR3 nucleotides: TGTGCCAGCATAGGACAGGGGATTCCCTACGAGCAGTACTTC. This chain joins TRBV6-5 and TRBJ2-7; 9 bases match TRBD1. This CDR3 comprises 14 residues. In germline, CDR1 is MNHEY, CDR2 SVGAGI. V lost 7 bases and J lost 2; bases outside the gene matches: 6.

The CDR3 region has the DNA TGCGCCAGCCACGTAGGGACTCCCGACACCGGGGAGCTGTTTTTT. This sequence encodes CASHVGTPDTGELFF. The V gene is TRBV5-1, the J gene TRBJ2-2, with TRBD2 as a possible D gene (6 bases). V was cut by 7 bases and J by 3 bases, with 16 bases left in between. Germline V gene data show CDR1 as SGHRS and CDR2 as YFSETQ. This CDR3 is built from 15 residues.

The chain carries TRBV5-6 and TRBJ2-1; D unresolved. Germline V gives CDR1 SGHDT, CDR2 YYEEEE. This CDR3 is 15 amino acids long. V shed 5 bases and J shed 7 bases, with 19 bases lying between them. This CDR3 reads CASSPTVRMTNEQFF. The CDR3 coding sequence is TGTGCCAGCAGTCCTACGGTCCGGATGACAAATGAGCAGTTCTTC.

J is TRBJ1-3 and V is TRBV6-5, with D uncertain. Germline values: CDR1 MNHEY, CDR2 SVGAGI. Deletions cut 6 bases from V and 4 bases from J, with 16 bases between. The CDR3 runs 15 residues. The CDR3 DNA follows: TGTGCCAGCAGCCCGCTTGAGTTTTCCGGAAACACCATATATTTT. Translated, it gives CASSPLEFSGNTIYF.

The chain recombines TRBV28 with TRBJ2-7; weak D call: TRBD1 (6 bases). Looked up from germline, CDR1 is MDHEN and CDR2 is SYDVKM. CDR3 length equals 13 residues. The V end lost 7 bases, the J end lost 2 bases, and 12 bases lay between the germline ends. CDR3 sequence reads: CASTPGTPYEQYF. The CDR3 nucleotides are TGTGCCAGCACTCCTGGGACACCCTACGAGCAGTACTTC.

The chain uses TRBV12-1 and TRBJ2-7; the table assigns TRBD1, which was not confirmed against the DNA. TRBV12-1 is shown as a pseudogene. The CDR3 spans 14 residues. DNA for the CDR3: TGTGCCAGCAGCTTCGGACAGGCGGATGACGAGCAGTACTTC. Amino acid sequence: CASSFGQADDEQYF.

CDR3 in amino acids: CASSETGSGYTF. CDR3 coding DNA: TGTGCCAGCAGCGAAACAGGGTCCGGCTACACCTTC. V usage is TRBV9 and J usage is TRBJ1-2; D perhaps matches TRBD1 (6 bases). Trimming removed 3 bases at V and 8 bases at J, with 11 bases between. CDR3 size: 12 residues. Germline CDR1 is SGDLS and CDR2 is YYNGEE.

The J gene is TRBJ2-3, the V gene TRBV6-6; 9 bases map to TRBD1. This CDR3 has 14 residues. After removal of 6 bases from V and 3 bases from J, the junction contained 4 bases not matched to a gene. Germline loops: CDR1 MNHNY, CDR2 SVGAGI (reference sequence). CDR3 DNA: TGTGCCAGCAGCGGGACAGGGATAACAGATACGCAGTATTTT. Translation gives CASSGTGITDTQYF.

The CDR3 protein is CASSRDRADIQYF. As DNA, the CDR3 is TGTGCCAGCAGTCGGGACAGAGCAGACATTCAGTACTTC. V usage is TRBV7-8 and J usage is TRBJ2-4; 7 bases map to TRBD1. Germline V gives CDR1 SGHVS, CDR2 FQNEAQ. There are 13 residues in the CDR3. Trimming removed 6 bases from V and 8 bases from J; junction bases left unmatched: 7. The whole variable domain, filled in from reference TRBV7-8 and TRBJ2-4, reads GAGVSQSPRYKVAKRGQDVALRCDPISGHVSLFWYQQALGQGPEFLTYFQNEAQLDKSGLPSDRFFAERPEGSVSTLKIQRTQQEDSAVYLCASSRDRADIQYFGAGTRLSVL.